A single sample is the source of the 27 T cell receptor beta chains below, sequenced in a study of TIL therapy for anti-PD-1-resistant metastatic lung cancer. This was the immunoSEQ v3 assay. Using immunoSEQ multiplex PCR, the repertoire was profiled, and TCRdb retains in-frame clones only, with some absent. Of fewer than 20,000 clones listed, around 70% are singletons. Time point here: pre-treatment sample, taken before nivolumab and TIL therapy. Sequences were derived from blood, sampled at baseline. Source of these receptors: a person aged 25-80 years with non-small cell lung cancer.

This clone was picked up a small number of times. CDR3 amino acids: CASSSGQENSPLHF. In DNA form, the CDR3 reads TGTGCCAGCAGCTCCGGACAGGAGAATTCACCCCTCCACTTT. The rearrangement joins TRBV7-9 to TRBJ1-6, with 7 bases matching TRBD1. V trimming: 4 bases; J trimming: 7 bases; junction bases outside the gene matches: 4. CDR1 SEHNR and CDR2 FQNEAQ come from the germline V gene (reference sequence). The CDR3 has 14 residues.

V gene TRBV19 combines with J gene TRBJ1-1; weak D call: TRBD1 (5 bases). CDR1 is LNHDA, CDR2 SQIVND, per germline (reference sequence). V lost 3 bases to trimming and J lost 0 bases, with 8 bases between them. This CDR3 has 14 amino acids. CDR3 residues: CASSMGQLNTEAFF. CDR3 DNA sequence: TGTGCCAGTAGTATGGGGCAACTGAACACTGAAGCTTTCTTT.

The chain employs TRBV10-3 and TRBJ2-5; no clear D gene. Between the trimmed V and J ends, which lost 4 bases and 3 bases, there was a span of 9 bases. The germline V gene encodes CDR1 ENHRY and CDR2 SYGVKD. This CDR3 has 13 amino acids. The CDR3 DNA reads TGTGCCATCAGTGTCCGGCTAGAAGAGACCCAGTACTTC. It is translated as CAISVRLEETQYF.

V and J are TRBV5-1 and TRBJ2-5, with a tentative D call TRBD2 (5 bases). Trimming stripped 0 bases from V and 5 bases from J, with 17 bases between. The germline CDR1 and CDR2 sequences are SGHRS and YFSETQ. The CDR3 is 16 amino acids. CDR3 region: CASSLEGRGRGETQYF. Here the CDR3 DNA reads TGCGCCAGCAGCTTGGAGGGCCGGGGTAGAGGGGAGACCCAGTACTTC. The full variable domain, with the rest looked up from reference TRBV5-1 and TRBJ2-5, is KAGVTQTPRYLIKTRGQQVTLSCSPISGHRSVSWYQQTPGQGLQFLFEYFSETQRNKGNFPGRFSGRQFSNSRSEMNVSTLELGDSALYLCASSLEGRGRGETQYFGPGTRLLVL.

The chain uses TRBV2 and TRBJ2-7; D is perhaps TRBD2 (6 bases). The V gene's germline CDR1 is SNHLY and CDR2 FYNNEI. Trimming removed 5 bases at V and 0 bases at J, with 17 bases between. There are 16 residues in the CDR3. Here the CDR3 reads CASSLGLASLSYEQYF. The CDR3 nucleotides read TGTGCCAGCAGTCTGGGTCTAGCGTCCCTCTCCTACGAGCAGTACTTC. Filled out from reference TRBV2 and TRBJ2-7, the complete variable domain reads EPEVTQTPSHQVTQMGQEVILRCVPISNHLYFYWYRQILGQKVEFLVSFYNNEISEKSEIFDDQFSVERPDGSNFTLKIRSTKLEDSAMYFCASSLGLASLSYEQYFGPGTRLTVT.

This sequence joins TRBV11-3 and TRBJ2-5; 10 nucleotides line up with TRBD2. V lost 1 base, J lost 4 bases, and 6 bases stayed unmatched. Germline CDR1 is SGHNT and CDR2 is YENEEA. The length of the CDR3 is 16 residues. The CDR3 reads CASSLGASGGLETQYF. As DNA, the CDR3 is TGTGCCAGCAGCTTAGGTGCTAGCGGGGGCCTAGAGACCCAGTACTTC.

J is TRBJ2-3 and V is TRBV11-3; a weak D match, TRBD1 (6 bases). Trimming shortened V by 0 bases and J by 6 bases, and 19 bases separated the two germline ends. The germline CDR1 and CDR2 sequences are SGHNT and YENEEA. CDR3 length: 17 residues. CDR3 residues: CASSLDVGRGPRDTQYF. The CDR3 coding sequence is TGTGCCAGCAGCTTAGATGTTGGCAGGGGCCCAAGGGATACGCAGTATTTT. The full variable domain, in which reference TRBV11-3 and TRBJ2-3 provide the parts outside the CDR3, is EAGVVQSPRYKIIEKKQPVAFWCNPISGHNTLYWYLQNLGQGPELLIRYENEEAVDDSQLPKDRFSAERLKGVDSTLKIQPAELGDSAVYLCASSLDVGRGPRDTQYFGPGTRLTVL.

This chain links TRBV6-1 with TRBJ1-5; D gene unclear. The CDR3 covers 13 residues. Germline loops: CDR1 MNHNS, CDR2 SASEGT. Trimming shortened V by 3 bases and J by 0 bases, and 3 bases separated the two germline ends. The CDR3 sequence is CASSEGSNQPQHF. In nucleotides, the CDR3 is TGTGCCAGCAGTGAGGGTAGCAATCAGCCCCAGCATTTT.

The genes are TRBV7-2 and TRBJ1-2; D gene uncertain. CDR1 SGHTA and CDR2 FQGNSA come from the germline V gene. The V and J ends lost 1 base and 4 bases respectively, with 13 bases between them. The CDR3 has 15 amino acids. The CDR3 DNA sequence: TGTGCCAGCAGCTTAGTGGGGAGCAGTAGCTATGGCTACACCTTC. It is translated as CASSLVGSSSYGYTF.

By share of the sample, this clone is medium-sized. V gene TRBV11-3 combines with J gene TRBJ1-2, with a weak D call TRBD1 (5 bases). Germline CDR1 is SGHNT and CDR2 is YENEEA. V was trimmed by 5 bases and J by 6 bases, leaving 25 bases between them. The CDR3 contains 17 residues. The CDR3 sequence is CASSPSGTYSEVNGYTF. The DNA of the CDR3 is TGTGCCAGCAGCCCCAGCGGGACCTATAGCGAGGTCAATGGCTACACCTTC.

This clone appeared once. This chain uses TRBV7-9 with TRBJ2-7; TRBD2 might be the D (5 bases). CDR1 and CDR2 (germline): SEHNR, FQNEAQ (reference sequence). V was cut by 1 base and J by 0 bases, with 7 bases left in between. The CDR3 runs 14 residues. In DNA form, the CDR3 reads TGTGCCAGCAGCTTAGACCGGGGCTCCTACGAGCAGTACTTC. It translates to CASSLDRGSYEQYF. The full variable domain, with the rest looked up from reference TRBV7-9 and TRBJ2-7, is DTGVSQNPRHKITKRGQNVTFRCDPISEHNRLYWYRQTLGQGPEFLTYFQNEAQLEKSRLLSDRFSAERPKGSFSTLEIQRTEQGDSAMYLCASSLDRGSYEQYFGPGTRLTVT.

The chain recombines TRBV4-1 with TRBJ2-6; D not certain. CDR1 and CDR2 from the germline V gene are MGHRA and YSYEKL. CDR3 length: 15 residues. Trimming took off 1 base at V and 0 bases at J, with 4 bases between the two ends. DNA for the CDR3: TGCGCCAGCAGCCAAGTGCCCTCTGGGGCCAACGTCCTGACTTTC. Protein sequence: CASSQVPSGANVLTF.

This CDR3 is CASSQGTSSYEQYF. The CDR3 region has the DNA TGCGCCAGCAGCCAAGGCACCTCCTCCTACGAGCAGTACTTC. The rearrangement links TRBV4-3 to TRBJ2-7; no definite D call. The V and J ends lost 1 base and 0 bases respectively, with 7 bases between them. Germline CDR1 and CDR2: LGHNA and YSLEER. The CDR3 is 14 amino acids.

The J gene is TRBJ2-7, the V gene TRBV11-3, with TRBD1 as a possible D gene (6 bases). The germline gives CDR1 SGHNT, CDR2 YENEEA. V was cut by 0 bases and J by 5 bases, with 8 bases left in between. The CDR3 sequence is 13 residues long. This CDR3 reads CASSLDPGDEQYF. For the CDR3, the DNA is TGTGCCAGCAGCTTAGATCCAGGGGACGAGCAGTACTTC.

This chain connects TRBV7-3 to TRBJ2-3; 8 bases line up with TRBD2. Germline loops: CDR1 SGHTA, CDR2 FQGTGA. The CDR3 runs to 15 residues. J gave up 2 bases and V 4 bases, and 5 bases lay outside the gene matches. The CDR3 DNA sequence: TGTGCCAGCAGCTCAACGGGGGGGTACACAGATACGCAGTATTTT. It codes for CASSSTGGYTDTQYF.

The CDR3 protein is CASSRGTDTQYF. Written as DNA, the CDR3 is TGTGCCAGCAGCCGGGGCACAGATACGCAGTATTTT. The chain has TRBV11-2 and TRBJ2-3; no firm D call. The CDR3 totals 12 residues. Trimming removed 5 bases at V and 1 base at J, with 4 bases between. Looked up from germline, CDR1 is SGHAT and CDR2 is FQNNGV.

V usage is TRBV4-1 and J usage is TRBJ1-5; D might be TRBD1 (6 bases). CDR3 size: 14 residues. Germline V gives CDR1 MGHRA, CDR2 YSYEKL. The ends were cut back, 4 bases at V and 7 bases at J, with 14 bases in the middle. CDR3 sequence: CASSLGTRRQPQHF. The DNA for the CDR3 is TGCGCCAGCAGCCTCGGGACACGGAGACAGCCCCAGCATTTT.

This chain connects TRBV6-6 to TRBJ2-7; 9 bases are a match to TRBD2. The ends lost 0 bases at V and 4 bases at J; junction bases unmatched: 7. The germline CDR1 and CDR2 sequences are MNHNY and SVGAGI (reference sequence). The CDR3 spans 16 residues. The CDR3 DNA sequence: TGTGCCAGCAGTTACTCGCGTGGCGGGGGGGTTTACGAGCAGTACTTC. Translated, it gives CASSYSRGGGVYEQYF.

The chain employs TRBV30 and TRBJ2-1; TRBD1 matches at 9 bases. The trim removed 1 base at V and 6 bases at J, leaving 1 base unmatched. This CDR3 comprises 13 residues. Germline CDR1 reads GTSNPN; CDR2 reads SVGIG (reference sequence). The CDR3: CAWSGQGGNEQFF. For the CDR3, the DNA is TGTGCCTGGAGTGGACAGGGGGGCAATGAGCAGTTCTTC.

The rearrangement joins TRBV7-8 to TRBJ2-3; D is unresolved. With 5 bases removed from V and 2 bases from J, the gap between germline ends came to 14 bases. Germline values: CDR1 SGHVS, CDR2 FQNEAQ. CDR3 length: 15 amino acids. The CDR3 sequence is CASSGSRAITDTQYF. The CDR3 DNA reads as TGTGCCAGCAGCGGATCTAGGGCGATCACAGATACGCAGTATTTT. Full variable domain (outside the CDR3, taken from reference TRBV7-8 and TRBJ2-3): GAGVSQSPRYKVAKRGQDVALRCDPISGHVSLFWYQQALGQGPEFLTYFQNEAQLDKSGLPSDRFFAERPEGSVSTLKIQRTQQEDSAVYLCASSGSRAITDTQYFGPGTRLTVL.

The chain links TRBV15 to TRBJ1-3; 7 bases agree with TRBD1. The CDR3 is made up of 18 amino acids. Germline trimming cut 3 bases from V and 3 bases from J; bases unmatched to any gene: 14. Per the germline V gene, CDR1 is LNHNV and CDR2 is YYDKDF (reference sequence). CDR3 sequence (DNA): TGTGCCACCAGCAGCCCCAGTGGGACAGAAAGTCTTGGAAACACCATATATTTT. Residues: CATSSPSGTESLGNTIYF.

V usage is TRBV27 and J usage is TRBJ1-4; 9 nucleotides agree with TRBD1. This CDR3 comprises 14 residues. Unmatched junction bases numbered 5, after V lost 5 bases and J lost 7 bases. Germline V gene sequence: CDR1 MNHEY, CDR2 SMNVEV (reference sequence). CDR3 protein: CASSPGTGSEKLFF. The CDR3 DNA reads TGTGCCAGCAGTCCCGGGACAGGGAGTGAAAAACTGTTTTTT.

V gene TRBV11-3 combines with J gene TRBJ1-1; D not resolved. This CDR3 is 14 amino acids long. Germline-derived CDR1 and CDR2 are SGHNT and YENEEA. V lost 5 bases and J lost 1, with 11 bases in between. The CDR3 DNA sequence: TGTGCCAGCAGCCTCGACACCACGAACACTGAAGCTTTCTTT. Translating gives CASSLDTTNTEAFF.

This rearrangement joins TRBV6-1 to TRBJ2-5; TRBD1 agrees at 9 bases. This CDR3 has 15 residues. Germline CDR1 and CDR2: MNHNS and SASEGT. V shed 7 bases and J 0 bases; nucleotides not matched to a gene: 6. The CDR3 nucleotides read TGTGCCAGCACCGAGGGACAGGGCCACCAAGAGACCCAGTACTTC. Translation gives CASTEGQGHQETQYF.

The chain joins TRBV7-2 to TRBJ2-5; D not certain. Trimming left V 0 bases short and J 5 bases short, with 10 bases between. This CDR3 comprises 14 residues. Germline V gene lookup returns CDR1 SGHTA and CDR2 FQGNSA. The CDR3 loop reads CASSLAMATETQYF. Here the CDR3 DNA reads TGTGCCAGCAGCTTAGCGATGGCAACGGAGACCCAGTACTTC.

CDR3 nucleotide sequence: TGTGCCTGGAGTGCCAGCCGGACAGCCGGGGAGCTGTTTTTT. This gives the protein CAWSASRTAGELFF. The chain couples TRBV30 to TRBJ2-2; TRBD1 is a possible D gene (6 bases). This CDR3 comprises 14 residues. The germline V gene has CDR1 GTSNPN and CDR2 SVGIG (reference sequence). Trimming took 1 base from V and 6 from J, leaving 12 bases between them.

This clone was observed a handful of times. The chain couples TRBV28 to TRBJ1-2; D is unresolved. The CDR3 is 13 amino acids. CDR1 is MDHEN and CDR2 is SYDVKM in the germline V gene. V lost 6 bases and J lost 8, with 16 bases in between. The CDR3 nucleotides read TGTGCCAGCAGCCTCTCTCCCCCCAAAGGCTACACCTTC. This gives the protein CASSLSPPKGYTF.